Below, one T cell receptor beta chain is given with its context. Its cognate antigen is unknown. Germline V CDR1 and CDR2: MGHRA, YSYEKL. This CDR3 spans 16 amino acids. V was clipped by 0 bases and J by 8 bases, with 19 bases between them. These data originate in a study of OX40 agonist ivuxolimab in advanced cancers. Study details: Every 2 weeks, ivuxolimab was infused into the patients intravenously at between 0.01 and 10 mg/kg. Every patient in dose escalation had hepatocellular carcinoma, melanoma, renal cell or head and neck cancer. The study, taken as a whole, reports: CD4+ T cells averaged fewer expanded clones than CD8+ T cells.

The method was immunoSEQ multiplex PCR; TCRdb's version includes in-frame clones alone and lacks a portion of them. The sample includes about 44,000 clones, roughly 90% of them seen just once. The clonotype was recovered from an adult with an advanced solid tumor such as melanoma, head and neck, liver or kidney cancer. The V gene is TRBV4-1, the J gene TRBJ1-2, with D perhaps TRBD1 (5 bases). The sequences come from CD4+ or CD8+ T cells sorted from blood, collected in a trial of the OX40 agonist ivuxolimab. CDR3 loop: CASSQDVRGLGGGYTF. The DNA for the CDR3 is TGCGCCAGCAGCCAAGATGTAAGGGGTTTGGGAGGCGGCTACACCTTC.